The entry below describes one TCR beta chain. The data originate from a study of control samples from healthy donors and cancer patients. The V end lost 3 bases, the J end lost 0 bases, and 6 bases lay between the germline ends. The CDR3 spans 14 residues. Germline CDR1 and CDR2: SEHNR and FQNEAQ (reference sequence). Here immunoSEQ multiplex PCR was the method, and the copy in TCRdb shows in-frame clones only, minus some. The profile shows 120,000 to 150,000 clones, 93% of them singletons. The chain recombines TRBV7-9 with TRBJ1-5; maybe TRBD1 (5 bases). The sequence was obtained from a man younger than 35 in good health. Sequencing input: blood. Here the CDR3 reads CASSFRDSNQPQHF. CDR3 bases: TGTGCCAGCAGCTTCAGGGATAGCAATCAGCCCCAGCATTTT.